Presented here are 27 T cell receptor beta chains from one specimen sequenced in a study of T-cell memory formation after mild COVID-19 (dated by TCRdb to about 2021). The method behind the library was 5' RACE. Sequenced on an Illumina NovaSeq 6000. In TCRdb, the public reads were trimmed at Q25 with fastp and aligned with MiXCR, with productive beta chains retained. Every CDR3 protein is listed once, alongside the most common genes and DNA of its rows. This sample lists some 150,000 distinct CDR3 sequences; roughly 6.3% were detected once. The biggest ten clones account for just over 2% of the sample. Sequencing used PBMCs or a T cell subset sorted from them (not recorded which). These TCRs come from an adult woman who had mild COVID-19 (a few samples of this study predate the infection). The sample titles of this study are shuffled in the database, so cell type and time point are left out; the donor was told from shared clones.

This clonotype was seen at least ten times. The chain employs TRBV7-2 and TRBJ2-5; D gene ambiguous. CDR1 is SGHTA and CDR2 is FQGNSA in the germline V gene. The CDR3 consists of 12 residues. V shed 4 bases and J shed 2 bases, with 5 bases lying between them. The DNA for the CDR3 is TGTGCCAGCAGCTCGCTGCAAGAGACCCAGTACTTC. Translated, it gives CASSSLQETQYF.

This clonotype was observed many times. The chain employs TRBV7-8 and TRBJ2-3; TRBD2 matches at 8 bases. The germline V gene encodes CDR1 SGHVS and CDR2 FQNEAQ. Trimming took 5 bases from V and 2 from J; bases not matched to a gene: 12. This CDR3 contains 17 residues. The CDR3 DNA follows: TGTGCCAGCAGCCCCCTACTAGCGGCTGGACTCACAGATACGCAGTATTTT. It specifies CASSPLLAAGLTDTQYF.

This clonotype was seen only a few times. The chain recombines TRBV6-5 with TRBJ2-1, with TRBD2 as a possible D gene (6 bases). Germline V lookup: CDR1 MNHEY, CDR2 SVGAGI. Trimming took 5 bases from V and 3 from J, leaving 17 bases between them. This CDR3 is 16 amino acids long. Here the CDR3 DNA reads TGTGCCAGCAGTACTACCGGGACTTCACTCTACAATGAGCAGTTCTTC. This translates into CASSTTGTSLYNEQFF.

This clonotype was seen repeatedly, ten times or more. The chain links TRBV12-3 or TRBV12-4 to TRBJ1-1; D is uncertain. This CDR3 comprises 11 residues. V shed 8 bases and J shed 11 bases, with 15 bases lying between them. The CDR3 DNA reads TGTGCCAGCTGGTCCGGTCCCAAGGCTTTCTTT. It yields the protein CASWSGPKAFF.

This clonotype was recorded many times. This sequence joins TRBV20-1 and TRBJ2-5; D gene ambiguous. The CDR3 runs 11 residues. The V gene's germline CDR1 is DFQATT and CDR2 SNEGSKA (reference sequence). V was pared by 6 bases and J by 5 bases, with 10 bases between. DNA for the CDR3: TGCAGTGCCCCCCAAGGCGAGACCCAGTACTTC. Protein product: CSAPQGETQYF.

This clonotype was observed many times. The chain uses TRBV27 and TRBJ1-1; 7 bases are shared with TRBD1. The CDR3 spans 15 residues. Germline trimming cut 2 bases from V and 1 base from J; bases unmatched to any gene: 4. Per the germline V gene, CDR1 is MNHEY and CDR2 is SMNVEV (reference sequence). The CDR3 nucleotides read TGTGCCAGCAGTTTAGGAACAGGGGCGAACACTGAAGCTTTCTTT. As protein: CASSLGTGANTEAFF.

The chain carries TRBV12-3 or TRBV12-4 and TRBJ1-6; possible D gene TRBD1, 5 bases. This CDR3 has 14 amino acids. V dropped 5 bases and J dropped 3 bases, with 8 bases sitting between them. Here the CDR3 DNA reads TGTGCCAGCAGTCCAGACAGCTATAATTCACCCCTCCACTTT. The encoded protein is CASSPDSYNSPLHF.

This clonotype has more than one count but fewer than ten. The chain couples TRBV24-1 to TRBJ2-1; 10 nucleotides line up with TRBD1. In germline, CDR1 is KGHDR, CDR2 SFDVKD. V was pared by 7 bases and J by 6 bases, with 8 bases of the junction left unmatched. CDR3 length: 15 residues. Here the CDR3 reads CATRQTGGRGNEQFF. CDR3 DNA sequence: TGTGCCACCAGGCAGACAGGGGGCAGGGGCAATGAGCAGTTCTTC.

The chain combines TRBV3-1 with TRBJ2-2, with 8 bases lining up with TRBD2. The germline V gene encodes CDR1 LGHDT and CDR2 YNNKEL (reference sequence). The V gene end was trimmed by 7 bases and the J gene end by 2 bases; junction bases not matched to a gene: 6. The CDR3 contains 15 residues. Here the CDR3 DNA reads TGTGCCAGCACGGTCAGCGGGGGTAACACCGGGGAGCTGTTTTTT. This encodes CASTVSGGNTGELFF.

This clonotype showed up many times. The V gene is TRBV20-1, the J gene TRBJ2-3, with 10 bases matching TRBD2. Germline CDR1 is DFQATT and CDR2 is SNEGSKA (reference sequence). The V gene end was trimmed by 1 base and the J gene end by 6 bases; junction bases not matched to a gene: 13. The CDR3 has 17 residues. CDR3 loop: CSARVLAGIRERDTQYF. The CDR3 region has the DNA TGCAGTGCTAGAGTACTAGCGGGAATCAGGGAAAGGGATACGCAGTATTTT.

This clonotype has ten or more counts. The genes are TRBV20-1 and TRBJ1-2; a weak D match, TRBD1 (6 bases). The CDR3 runs to 10 residues. The germline V gene has CDR1 DFQATT and CDR2 SNEGSKA (reference sequence). Trimming cost V 8 bases and J 9 bases, with 13 bases left between them. In DNA, the CDR3 is TGCAGTCCCCGGGGGGACAGCTACACCTTC. Amino acids: CSPRGDSYTF.

This clonotype has just a few counts. The genes are TRBV6-2 or TRBV6-3 and TRBJ2-5; D possibly corresponds to TRBD2 (5 bases). Germline V gene lookup returns CDR1 MNHEY and CDR2 SVGEGT. Deletions cut 4 bases from V and 4 bases from J, with 16 bases between. The CDR3 runs 15 residues. CDR3 coding DNA: TGTGCCAGCAGTTTCTCCCTAGCCGCGGGAGAGACCCAGTACTTC. Protein: CASSFSLAAGETQYF.

This chain joins TRBV6-5 and TRBJ2-7, with 9 bases lining up with TRBD1. Germline trimming cut 1 base from V and 2 bases from J; bases unmatched to any gene: 3. Germline CDR1 is MNHEY and CDR2 is SVGAGI. This CDR3 spans 15 amino acids. CDR3 loop: CASSYWGTGTYEQYF. The CDR3 DNA reads TGTGCCAGCAGTTACTGGGGGACAGGGACCTACGAGCAGTACTTC.

This clonotype has a handful of counts. This chain links TRBV5-4 with TRBJ2-3; 12 nucleotides line up with TRBD2. The CDR3 consists of 16 residues. CDR1 and CDR2 (germline): SGHNT, YYREEE (reference sequence). V gave up 5 bases and J gave up 7 bases; unmatched junction bases: 11. The CDR3 is CASSRSPSGRENTQYF. The CDR3 bases are TGTGCCAGCAGTCGCTCGCCTAGCGGGAGGGAAAATACGCAGTATTTT.

This clonotype showed up many times. This chain joins TRBV30 and TRBJ2-1; TRBD2 might be the D (7 bases). The CDR3 runs 16 residues. Germline V CDR1 and CDR2: GTSNPN, SVGIG (reference sequence). V was shortened by 0 bases and J by 0 bases, with 12 bases between the two germline ends. The CDR3 loop is CAWSVIGGGSYNEQFF. CDR3 in DNA: TGTGCCTGGAGTGTAATAGGGGGGGGCTCCTACAATGAGCAGTTCTTC.

This clonotype was observed a handful of times. V usage is TRBV28 and J usage is TRBJ2-5; D is unclear. This CDR3 has 14 residues. In germline, CDR1 is MDHEN, CDR2 SYDVKM. Deletions cut 5 bases from V and 7 bases from J, with 17 bases between. In DNA form, the CDR3 reads TGTGCCAGCAGTCCCCCGCCCTCCCGGCGGACCCAGTACTTC. The encoded protein is CASSPPPSRRTQYF. The whole variable domain, remainder taken from reference TRBV28 and TRBJ2-5, is DVKVTQSSRYLVKRTGEKVFLECVQDMDHENMFWYRQDPGLGLRLIYFSYDVKMKEKGDIPEGYSVSREKKERFSLILESASTNQTSMYLCASSPPPSRRTQYFGPGTRLLVL.

Turning to this clonotype: A junction boundary mismatches the germline segment, possibly from a read error. The V and J genes are TRBV20-1 and TRBJ1-5, with D tentatively TRBD1 (5 bases). The CDR3 covers 13 residues. In germline, CDR1 is DFQATT, CDR2 SNEGSKA (reference sequence). CDR3: CSARDSRNQPQHF. CDR3 nucleotides: TGCAGTGCGAGAGACAGTAGGAATCAGCCCCAGCATTTT.

In its sample, this clonotype was seen a few times. The chain combines TRBV19 with TRBJ1-1, with unresolved D. V was shortened by 3 bases and J by 0 bases, with 8 bases between the two germline ends. The CDR3 covers 14 residues. From germline, CDR1 is LNHDA and CDR2 SQIVND (reference sequence). CDR3 coding DNA: TGTGCCAGTAGTATTGGAATCATGAACACTGAAGCTTTCTTT. Its translation: CASSIGIMNTEAFF.

This clonotype turned up a few times. The chain recombines TRBV5-6 with TRBJ2-3; D is unclear. V shed 4 bases and J shed 0 bases, with 6 bases lying between them. This CDR3 spans 13 amino acids. Germline V CDR1 and CDR2: SGHDT, YYEEEE. This CDR3 is CASSLQSTDTQYF. Written as DNA, the CDR3 is TGTGCCAGCAGCCTCCAGAGCACAGATACGCAGTATTTT.

In this sample, this clonotype turned up many times. V and J are TRBV4-1 and TRBJ2-7; 11 nucleotides agree with TRBD1. Germline assignment: CDR1 MGHRA and CDR2 YSYEKL. The trim removed 3 bases at V and 3 bases at J, leaving 10 bases unmatched. This CDR3 spans 17 amino acids. Written as DNA, the CDR3 is TGCGCCAGCAGCCAGCCGGGGGGGACAGGGGGTTTCTACGAGCAGTACTTC. It is translated as CASSQPGGTGGFYEQYF.

This clonotype was counted many times. The J gene is TRBJ2-7, the V gene TRBV10-3, with 12 nucleotides matching TRBD1. There are 15 residues in the CDR3. V lost 0 bases, J lost 5 bases, and 2 bases stayed unmatched. Looked up from germline, CDR1 is ENHRY and CDR2 is SYGVKD. The DNA for the CDR3 is TGTGCCATCAGTGAGTCAGGGACAGGGGGCCACGAGCAGTACTTC. The encoded protein is CAISESGTGGHEQYF.

This clonotype has at least ten counts. The rearrangement joins TRBV5-1 to TRBJ2-1; unclear D gene. Trimming pared 0 bases from V and 2 bases from J, leaving 9 bases between. Germline loops: CDR1 SGHRS, CDR2 YFSETQ. The CDR3 consists of 15 residues. CDR3 loop: CASSLGGTAYNEQFF. For the CDR3, the DNA is TGCGCCAGCAGCTTGGGGGGTACCGCCTACAATGAGCAGTTCTTC.

This clonotype was seen at least ten times. V and J are TRBV6-5 and TRBJ1-1, with 8 positions matching TRBD1. Germline CDR1 is MNHEY and CDR2 is SVGAGI. The CDR3 length is 15 residues. After removal of 6 bases from V and 1 base from J, the junction contained 7 bases not matched to a gene. The CDR3 region has the DNA TGTGCCAGCAGACCCGACAGGGGTGAGAACACTGAAGCTTTCTTT. Protein sequence: CASRPDRGENTEAFF.

This clonotype was picked up many times. The V gene is TRBV7-3, the J gene TRBJ2-3, with a tentative D call TRBD2 (6 bases). This CDR3 comprises 16 residues. Germline V lookup: CDR1 SGHTA, CDR2 FQGTGA. Trimming cost V 5 bases and J 4 bases, with 19 bases left between them. CDR3 in amino acids: CASSIRGGDPADTQYF. The CDR3 bases are TGTGCCAGCAGCATAAGGGGCGGGGACCCGGCAGATACGCAGTATTTT.

This clonotype was picked up many times. The chain employs TRBV5-1 and TRBJ2-5; D unresolved. CDR1 and CDR2 (germline): SGHRS, YFSETQ. This CDR3 spans 13 amino acids. Trimming pared 0 bases from V and 5 bases from J, leaving 8 bases between. The CDR3 region has the DNA TGCGCCAGCAGCTTGGGGGTTTCGGAGACCCAGTACTTC. It yields the protein CASSLGVSETQYF.

This clonotype was seen only a few times. The rearrangement joins TRBV5-1 to TRBJ2-3; 10 nucleotides agree with TRBD1. Per the germline V gene, CDR1 is SGHRS and CDR2 is YFSETQ. The CDR3 length is 18 residues. J gave up 5 bases and V 6 bases, and 18 bases lay outside the gene matches. The CDR3 sequence is CASTRNSMDRGIGDTQYF. CDR3 nucleotides: TGCGCCAGCACCAGAAATTCTATGGACAGGGGGATAGGAGATACGCAGTATTTT.

In its sample, this clonotype was seen many times. This rearrangement joins TRBV20-1 to TRBJ2-2, with 13 bases aligning to TRBD2. Germline V gene lookup returns CDR1 DFQATT and CDR2 SNEGSKA (reference sequence). J was trimmed by 6 bases and V by 0 bases; bases with no gene match: 7. The CDR3 has 17 amino acids. CDR3 loop: CSARERTSGSFAGELFF. DNA for the CDR3: TGCAGTGCTAGAGAAAGGACTAGCGGGAGTTTCGCCGGGGAGCTGTTTTTT.